The T cell receptor beta chain described here comes from a study of T-cell reconstitution after alpha-beta-depleted transplantation in children. Trimming cost V 11 bases and J 2 bases, with 13 bases left between them. The CDR3 has 13 residues. The germline gives CDR1 MNHNS, CDR2 SASEGT. As it was prepared, the TCRbeta library received unique molecular identifiers. MiXCR was run by TCRdb on the PCR reads, yielding one entry per CDR3 protein. The sample contains 500,000 or so distinct CDR3 sequences, 32% of which appear only once. Sequenced material: PBMCs from the stem cell graft donor, taken from the stem cell graft. The clonotype was recovered from a human donor who donated a stem cell graft to a child with aplastic anemia. The V call is TRBV6-1, the J call TRBJ1-3; D call uncertain. CDR3: CAPLGKTGNTIYF. CDR3 DNA: TGTGCCCCCCTGGGGAAAACTGGAAACACCATATATTTT.